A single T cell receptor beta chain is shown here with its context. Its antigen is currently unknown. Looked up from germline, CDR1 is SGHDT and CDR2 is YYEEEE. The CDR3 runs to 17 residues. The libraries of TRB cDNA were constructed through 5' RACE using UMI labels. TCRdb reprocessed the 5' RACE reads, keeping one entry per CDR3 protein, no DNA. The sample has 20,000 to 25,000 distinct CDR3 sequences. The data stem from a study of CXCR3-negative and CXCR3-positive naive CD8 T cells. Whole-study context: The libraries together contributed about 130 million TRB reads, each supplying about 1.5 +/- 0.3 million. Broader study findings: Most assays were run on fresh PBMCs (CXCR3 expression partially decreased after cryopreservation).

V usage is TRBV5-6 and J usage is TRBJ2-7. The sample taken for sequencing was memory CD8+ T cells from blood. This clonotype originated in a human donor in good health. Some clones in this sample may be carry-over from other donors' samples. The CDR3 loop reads CASSFGEAFKSSYEQYF.